This T cell receptor (beta chain) is from a study of low-dose radiotherapy and immunotherapy resistance in tumors. Study in general: Each fraction for Cohort 1 was 0.5 Gy, given every 2 weeks, and the total came to 6.5 Gy. The study gave Cohort 2 1 Gy per fraction every two weeks, totaling 13 Gy over 26 weeks. With cycle 1 day 1 as the start, patients took oral aspirin 300 mg daily for four cycles. Intravenous nivolumab 240 mg every two weeks plus ipilimumab 1 mg/kg every six weeks was given to patients.

Alpha- and beta-chain coverage of first-strand cDNA came from TRAV- and TRBV-specific primers. PCR amplification of the TCRs was performed with Phusion for 20 to 25 PCR cycles, and it relied on a constant-region primer together with a V-primer adapter. TCRdb redid the calling of the reads with MiXCR, one entry per CDR3 protein. The table records approximately 70,000 distinct CDR3 sequences, around 31% of them present only once. The CDR3 spans 17 residues. Trimming at V came to 4 bases and at J to 7 bases, leaving 8 bases not matched to a gene. The germline V gene encodes CDR1 KGHDR and CDR2 SFDVKD. The time point is: before trial treatment.

The chain is built from TRBV24-1 and TRBJ2-1; 14 nucleotides agree with TRBD2. The sequencing used PBMCs, collected before treatment. This sequence originates from a female donor with ovarian cancer. This CDR3 reads CATSDRGLAGVRNEQFF. DNA of the CDR3: TGTGCCACCAGTGACCGGGGACTAGCGGGAGTAAGGAATGAGCAGTTCTTC.